What follows is one TCR beta chain and its context. The target antigen is unknown. The data were taken from a study of tumor-infiltrating lymphocytes in localized non-small cell lung cancer. Study details: Some samples were collected after neoadjuvant chemotherapy; smokers, never-smokers and several histologies were included. Each patient gave resected tumor and non-adjacent uninvolved lung tissue. Study-wide results and caveats: Compared with uninvolved lung, tumors showed higher T cell infiltration by TCRbeta sequencing. Technical variation could not be separated from intratumor heterogeneity here.

Germline V gives CDR1 SGHRS, CDR2 YFSETQ. Trimming removed 1 base from V and 5 bases from J, with 19 bases in between. The CDR3 runs to 17 residues. Assay: immunoSEQ multiplex PCR; the TCRdb copy retains only in-frame clones and omits some. The data contain some 11,000 clones, 60% to 85% of them singletons. Sequencing was carried out using uninvolved lung tissue not adjacent to the tumor. The V gene is TRBV5-1, the J gene TRBJ2-1; no clear D gene. The clonotype was recovered from a human donor with non-small cell lung cancer. CDR3 coding DNA: TGCGCCAGCAGCTTGCTTGGAACCACATCCCAAGACAATGAGCAGTTCTTC. It yields the protein CASSLLGTTSQDNEQFF.